Below, 10 T cell receptor beta chains from the same sample are listed, as sequenced in a study of shared clonotypes between healthy human individuals. TCRdb's copy holds only in-frame clones and misses some; the assay was immunoSEQ multiplex PCR. This sample has roughly 640,000 clones, with approximately 74% found just once. The sample taken for sequencing was memory CD4+ T cells sorted from blood. The subset: CD45RA-negative fraction. These receptors originate from a woman aged 25-40 years in good health.

The chain has TRBV4-1 and TRBJ1-5; 8 positions agree with TRBD1. J lost 3 bases, V lost 5 bases, and 15 bases had no gene match. The CDR3 consists of 18 residues. Looked up from germline, CDR1 is MGHRA and CDR2 is YSYEKL. For the CDR3, the DNA is TGCGCCAGCAGCGACAGCCCCGGGACAGGCTTTAACAATCAGCCCCAGCATTTT. This codes for CASSDSPGTGFNNQPQHF.

This sequence joins TRBV9 and TRBJ2-2; D is ambiguous. Germline V gives CDR1 SGDLS, CDR2 YYNGEE. V shed 3 bases and J shed 2 bases, with 11 bases lying between them. This CDR3 contains 15 residues. CDR3 region: CASSGYAPNTGELFF. The CDR3 coding sequence is TGTGCCAGCAGCGGATATGCCCCTAACACCGGGGAGCTGTTTTTT. The variable domain in full, completed from reference TRBV9 and TRBJ2-2, reads DSGVTQTPKHLITATGQRVTLRCSPRSGDLSVYWYQQSLDQGLQFLIQYYNGEERAKGNILERFSAQQFPDLHSELNLSSLELGDSALYFCASSGYAPNTGELFFGEGSRLTVL.

This clone has more than one count but fewer than ten. The rearrangement uses TRBV30 and TRBJ2-3; D may be TRBD1 or TRBD2 (6 bases each). V gave up 3 bases and J gave up 6 bases, with 13 bases separating them. CDR1 and CDR2 (germline): GTSNPN, SVGIG (reference sequence). There are 13 residues in the CDR3. The chain's CDR3 is CAWSGIGGDTQYF. The DNA of the CDR3 is TGTGCCTGGAGCGGAATAGGGGGGGATACGCAGTATTTT.

The genes are TRBV29-1 and TRBJ2-2; no clear D gene. V lost 4 bases and J lost 1, with 13 bases in between. The CDR3 is 15 residues long. Germline V gene sequence: CDR1 SQVTM, CDR2 ANQGSEA. Written as DNA, the CDR3 is TGCAGCGTTGTAGCAGGATCAATGAACACCGGGGAGCTGTTTTTT. This sequence encodes CSVVAGSMNTGELFF.

In DNA form, the CDR3 reads TGTGCCAGCAGCGTAGAAACAGGGGTGGGCGGCTACACCTTC. Translated: CASSVETGVGGYTF. The V and J genes are TRBV6-5 and TRBJ1-2; 7 bases line up with TRBD1. The CDR3 is 14 residues long. In germline, CDR1 is MNHEY, CDR2 SVGAGI. V trimming: 6 bases; J trimming: 8 bases; junction bases outside the gene matches: 12.

V is TRBV5-1 and J is TRBJ1-5, with D unclear. From germline, CDR1 is SGHRS and CDR2 YFSETQ. The ends were cut back, 5 bases at V and 4 bases at J, with 13 bases in the middle. The CDR3 is 14 residues long. The CDR3 is CASRTDPGNQPQHF. The CDR3 region has the DNA TGCGCCAGCAGAACGGACCCAGGAAATCAGCCCCAGCATTTT.

This rearrangement joins TRBV7-9 to TRBJ2-5; D could derive from TRBD1 or TRBD2 (6 bases each). V was cut by 6 bases and J by 4 bases, with 21 bases left in between. The CDR3 has 16 residues. From germline, CDR1 is SEHNR and CDR2 FQNEAQ (reference sequence). The CDR3 is CASRRGSGRPGETQYF. The CDR3 nucleotides are TGTGCCAGCAGGAGGGGGAGCGGGCGACCTGGAGAGACCCAGTACTTC.

This clone has more than one count but fewer than ten. The J gene is TRBJ2-2, the V gene TRBV19; perhaps TRBD1 as D (6 bases). CDR3 length: 14 residues. The germline V gene encodes CDR1 LNHDA and CDR2 SQIVND (reference sequence). V lost 3 bases to trimming and J lost 9 bases, with 14 bases between them. Here the CDR3 reads CASSISGARRELFF. As DNA, the CDR3 is TGTGCCAGTAGTATTTCAGGGGCCAGAAGGGAGCTGTTTTTT.

The V gene is TRBV7-6, the J gene TRBJ2-5, with TRBD2 identical over 9 bases. Looked up from germline, CDR1 is SGHVS and CDR2 is FNYEAQ. The CDR3 totals 15 residues. J gave up 5 bases and V 0 bases, and 4 bases lay outside the gene matches. CDR3 protein: CASSLAVAGVETQYF. The CDR3 DNA sequence: TGTGCCAGCAGCTTAGCGGTAGCGGGAGTGGAGACCCAGTACTTC.

The chain links TRBV11-2 to TRBJ2-1, with 14 bases identical to TRBD2. The ends lost 5 bases at V and 13 bases at J; junction bases unmatched: 10. Germline-derived CDR1 and CDR2 are SGHAT and FQNNGV. This CDR3 comprises 15 residues. This CDR3 reads CASSPGLAGDWGQFF. CDR3 sequence (DNA): TGTGCCAGCAGCCCGGGACTAGCGGGAGACTGGGGCCAGTTCTTC.